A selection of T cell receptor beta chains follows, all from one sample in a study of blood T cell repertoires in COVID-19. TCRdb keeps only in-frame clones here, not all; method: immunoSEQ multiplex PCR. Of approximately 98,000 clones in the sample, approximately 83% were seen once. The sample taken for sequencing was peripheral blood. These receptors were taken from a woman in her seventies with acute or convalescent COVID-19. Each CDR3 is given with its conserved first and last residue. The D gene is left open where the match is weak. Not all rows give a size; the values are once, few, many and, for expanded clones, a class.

CDR3nt: TGTGCCAGCAGTCGCCCTCCCGGGAACTATGGCTACACCTTC
CDR3aa: CASSRPPGNYGYTF
j_gene: TRBJ1-2
abundance: NA
v_gene: TRBV28
d_gene: NA

CDR3nt: TGTGCCACTCAGCAGGGCAATACTGAAGCTTTCTTT
CDR3aa: CATQQGNTEAFF
j_gene: TRBJ1-1
abundance: NA
v_gene: TRBV28
d_gene: NA

CDR3nt: TGCGCCAGCGGGGAGGAGACCCAGTACTTC
CDR3aa: CASGEETQYF
j_gene: TRBJ2-5
abundance: NA
v_gene: TRBV10-2
d_gene: NA

CDR3nt: TGTGCCAGCAGTGGGACAGGGCATAAGGATACGCAGTATTTT
CDR3aa: CASSGTGHKDTQYF
j_gene: TRBJ2-3
abundance: NA
v_gene: TRBV5-6
d_gene: TRBD1

CDR3nt: TGCGCCAGCAGCCAAGGCCGACAGGGCCGTAATGAGCAGTTCTTC
CDR3aa: CASSQGRQGRNEQFF
j_gene: TRBJ2-1
abundance: NA
v_gene: TRBV4-1
d_gene: TRBD1

CDR3nt: TGTGCCAGCAGTCTTCAGGGAACAGGGGCAAACACCATATATTTT
CDR3aa: CASSLQGTGANTIYF
j_gene: TRBJ1-3
abundance: NA
v_gene: TRBV28
d_gene: TRBD1

CDR3nt: TGCGCCAGCAGCCCCCTGACTAGCTTGAGCTCTGGGGCCAACGTCCTGACTTTC
CDR3aa: CASSPLTSLSSGANVLTF
j_gene: TRBJ2-6
abundance: once
v_gene: TRBV5-1
d_gene: TRBD2

CDR3nt: TGTGCCAGCAGTTACCAGGCCGGCTCCTACGAGCAGTACTTC
CDR3aa: CASSYQAGSYEQYF
j_gene: TRBJ2-7
abundance: NA
v_gene: TRBV6-2/TRBV6-3
d_gene: NA

CDR3nt: TGTGCCAGCAGTTCGGACAGGTACTCTGGAAACACCATATATTTT
CDR3aa: CASSSDRYSGNTIYF
j_gene: TRBJ1-3
abundance: NA
v_gene: TRBV2
d_gene: TRBD1

CDR3nt: TGTGCCAGCAGCCCCACACCGGGACTAGCGGAGGAAGAGACCCAGTACTTC
CDR3aa: CASSPTPGLAEEETQYF
j_gene: TRBJ2-5
abundance: NA
v_gene: TRBV3-1/TRBV3-2
d_gene: TRBD2

CDR3nt: TGCGCCAGCAGCCAGGGACAGGGGGTTCAAGCGACCCAGTACTTC
CDR3aa: CASSQGQGVQATQYF
j_gene: TRBJ2-5
abundance: NA
v_gene: TRBV4-1
d_gene: TRBD1

CDR3nt: TGCGCCAGCAGCGTAGCGGCCGGAGGGGTTTCGGAGACCCAGTACTTC
CDR3aa: CASSVAAGGVSETQYF
j_gene: TRBJ2-5
abundance: NA
v_gene: TRBV5-1
d_gene: NA

CDR3nt: TGTGCCAGCAGCTTAAATCGGGAAAGAATGAACACTGAAGCTTTCTTT
CDR3aa: CASSLNRERMNTEAFF
j_gene: TRBJ1-1
abundance: NA
v_gene: TRBV13
d_gene: NA

CDR3nt: TGTGCCAGCAGCCCCCGGTCAGGGCTAGCCAAAAACATTCAGTACTTC
CDR3aa: CASSPRSGLAKNIQYF
j_gene: TRBJ2-4
abundance: NA
v_gene: TRBV7-9
d_gene: NA

CDR3nt: TGTGCCAGCAGGCGAGCGGGCAAGTTATACACCGGGGAGCTGTTTTTT
CDR3aa: CASRRAGKLYTGELFF
j_gene: TRBJ2-2
abundance: NA
v_gene: TRBV5-4
d_gene: NA

CDR3nt: TGTGCCAGCAGCCAAGAACAGTTGAAGGGGGCTAATGAAAAACTGTTTTTT
CDR3aa: CASSQEQLKGANEKLFF
j_gene: TRBJ1-4
abundance: NA
v_gene: TRBV4-2
d_gene: NA

CDR3nt: TGTGCCAGCAGCCAAGTGTCTAGCGGGAGGACCTCAAGGGGGGAGCTGTTTTTT
CDR3aa: CASSQVSSGRTSRGELFF
j_gene: TRBJ2-2
abundance: NA
v_gene: TRBV3-1/TRBV3-2
d_gene: TRBD2

CDR3nt: TGTGCCAGCAGAAGGACAGCCTCGAACACCGGGGAGCTGTTTTTT
CDR3aa: CASRRTASNTGELFF
j_gene: TRBJ2-2
abundance: NA
v_gene: TRBV7-9
d_gene: NA

CDR3nt: TGTGCCACCAGGGGAGGGGATAATCAGCCCCAGCATTTT
CDR3aa: CATRGGDNQPQHF
j_gene: TRBJ1-5
abundance: NA
v_gene: TRBV19
d_gene: NA

CDR3nt: TGTGCCAGCAGCCCCGGGACAGGGGTTCCCACTGAAGCTTTCTTT
CDR3aa: CASSPGTGVPTEAFF
j_gene: TRBJ1-1
abundance: NA
v_gene: TRBV5-4
d_gene: TRBD1

CDR3nt: TGTGCCAGCAGTGACACTATCCTTCAGTACCAGTACTTC
CDR3aa: CASSDTILQYQYF
j_gene: TRBJ2-5
abundance: once
v_gene: TRBV6-1
d_gene: NA

CDR3nt: TGTGCTAGTGGTTACCTGACAGGGCGAGCTGGCTACACCTTC
CDR3aa: CASGYLTGRAGYTF
j_gene: TRBJ1-2
abundance: NA
v_gene: TRBV12-5
d_gene: TRBD1

CDR3nt: TGTGCCAGCAGACAATCCCCGAGCGGAAGGGGGGAAAAACTGTTTTTT
CDR3aa: CASRQSPSGRGEKLFF
j_gene: TRBJ1-4
abundance: NA
v_gene: TRBV27
d_gene: NA

CDR3nt: TGTGCCAGCTCACCGCAAGCGGACCTGAACACTGAAGCTTTCTTT
CDR3aa: CASSPQADLNTEAFF
j_gene: TRBJ1-1
abundance: NA
v_gene: TRBV18
d_gene: NA